The T cell receptor beta chain under discussion was sequenced for a study of Graves' ophthalmopathy and Graves' hyperthyroidism (dated by TCRdb to the late 2010s). For the study in its entirety: Hyperthyroidism was defined as stable when no progression to ophthalmopathy occurred within 18 months of follow-up. The study used signatures of the TCR beta repertoire to tell Graves' ophthalmopathy apart from Graves' hyperthyroidism and to predict which patients would progress to ophthalmopathy. In total, some 140 blood samples were TCR-sequenced: approximately 40 ophthalmopathy, some 80 hyperthyroidism and some 17 hyperthyroidism-to-ophthalmopathy patients. A discovery set of 100 patients (about 45 ophthalmopathy, 57 stable hyperthyroidism) was enrolled to explore V-J signatures distinguishing ophthalmopathy from hyperthyroidism. The independent validation cohort included 18 to 20 hyperthyroidism patients plus 17 patients who later progressed from hyperthyroidism to ophthalmopathy. In over five hyperthyroidism patients, T-cell repertoires of thyroid tissue and blood were compared. Following sampling, methimazole starting at 30 mg daily was administered to hyperthyroidism patients, and high-dose intravenous methylprednisolone was administered to ophthalmopathy patients.

Patients with hyperthyroidism were aged 18 to 65 years, had been newly diagnosed, and had a disease duration of less than 2 months. Patients were excluded if they had other autoimmune diseases, uncontrolled infections, pregnancy or lactation. Diagnosis relied on clinical symptoms, serum thyroxine, TRAb, thyroid ultrasound and orbital computed tomography. Trizol reagent was used to extract the total RNA, and its quality was then checked on an Agilent 2100 Bioanalyzer. For repertoire sequencing, the TCR beta CDR3 regions were amplified from RNA transcripts. The first round of RT-PCR was done with HTBI primers and the Qiagen OneStep RT-PCR kit, and was followed by a second round of multiplex PCR, then size selection and purification. The libraries underwent paired-end sequencing with 100 bp reads on an Illumina HiSeq2000. The authors processed their data as follows. SOAPnuke was used to process the reads, throwing out any read that had adapters, had uncalled bases, had a mean Phred below 15, or lacked an exact constant-primer or identifier match. High-quality paired reads were merged with COPE v1.2.5. Each unique nucleotide sequence was defined as a clonotype, and clonotypes were aligned to IMGT TRB V, D and J references with MiTCR v1.1. Analysis was restricted to V-J combinations with a frequency above 0.0001, which covered roughly 99% of repertoires. For each V-J combination, a TCR clonal expansion and chaos score was defined as the ratio of F50 clonal expansion to chaos observed in the TCRdist matrix. Welch's t-statistics and random forest were used to reduce features to approximately 13 V-J combinations, which were fed into a naive Bayes classifier. The similarity between thyroid and blood repertoires was quantified using the Morisita-Horn index. TCRdb applied fastp at Q25 and MiXCR to the public reads, then kept only in-frame beta chains. Rows are combined by CDR3 protein, so each entry shows the most common genes and DNA. These V and J calls derive from TCRdb rather than the authors' analysis. The table for this sample lists 560,000 or so distinct CDR3 sequences; about 40% of them were counted only once. Jointly, the top ten make up about 4.6% of the sample.

This clonotype was recorded at least ten times. Its antigen is still unknown. The sample holds no much larger clone one base away, and base qualities are not on file. From its cysteine to its phenylalanine, the CDR3 spans 17 amino acids. The only DNA kept is the CDR3, 51 bases in frame from the first base. V lost 7 bases and J lost 4 bases; the stretch between them is 20 bases long. CDR1 and CDR2 were assigned from the germline V gene as MDHEN and SYDVKM. The paper as a whole reports these results and caveats: In validation, the model predicted ophthalmopathy progression with about 71% sensitivity and roughly 72% specificity; 12 predicted patients were CT-confirmed with GO in a median of 6.5 months. Most of the expanded thyroid clonotypes with a frequency above 0.001 were also detected in blood, and it was suggested that the thyroid immune response may be reflected by blood repertoires. No statistical method was used to predetermine the sample size, and group allocation was not hidden from the investigators. In cross-validation, the 13-signature model distinguished ophthalmopathy from stable hyperthyroidism with 85% to 90% sensitivity and around 82% specificity, and in the test set the corresponding values were around 80% and 75%.

The clonotype comes from an adult man with Graves' hyperthyroidism. The sequenced sample was peripheral blood or thyroid tissue (not recorded which). Recombination joined TRBV28 with TRBJ2-6; the D segment could be TRBD1, given 6 matching bases. The encoded CDR3 is CASTARTAVRGANVLTF. The DNA sequence reads TGTGCCAGCACCGCCAGGACAGCAGTAAGAGGGGCCAACGTCCTGACTTTC.